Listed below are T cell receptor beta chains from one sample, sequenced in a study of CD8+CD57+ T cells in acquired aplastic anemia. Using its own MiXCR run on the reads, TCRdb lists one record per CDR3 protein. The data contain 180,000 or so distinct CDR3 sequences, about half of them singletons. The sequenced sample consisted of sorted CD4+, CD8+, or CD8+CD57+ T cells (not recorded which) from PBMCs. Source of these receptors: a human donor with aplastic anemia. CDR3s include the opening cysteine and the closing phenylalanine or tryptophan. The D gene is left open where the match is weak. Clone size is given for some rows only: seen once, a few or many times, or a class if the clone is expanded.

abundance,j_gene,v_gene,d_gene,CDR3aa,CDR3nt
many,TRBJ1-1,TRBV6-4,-,CASSDFPGTTPFF,TGTGCCAGCAGTGACTTTCCTGGGACAACACCTTTCTTT
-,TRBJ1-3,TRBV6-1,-,CATRGDPTGNTIYF,TGTGCCACAAGGGGGGATCCCACTGGAAACACCATATATTTT
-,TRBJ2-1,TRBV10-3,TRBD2,CAISESPGTSGRNNEQFF,TGTGCCATCAGTGAAAGTCCCGGGACTAGCGGGAGGAACAATGAGCAGTTCTTC
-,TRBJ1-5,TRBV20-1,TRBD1,CSAGNRGTNQPQHF,TGCAGTGCTGGCAACAGGGGAACAAATCAGCCCCAGCATTTT
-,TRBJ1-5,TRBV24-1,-,CASRADSNQPQHF,TGTGCCTCTCGGGCAGATAGCAATCAGCCCCAGCATTTT
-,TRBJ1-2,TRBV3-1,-,CASSQVLGGGYTF,TGTGCCAGCAGCCAAGTCCTCGGGGGCGGCTACACCTTC
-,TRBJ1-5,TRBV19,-,CASSILEGRRPQHF,TGTGCCAGTAGTATTCTGGAAGGGAGGCGGCCCCAGCATTTT
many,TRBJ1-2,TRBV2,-,CTSSESGIYGYTF,TGTACCAGCAGTGAAAGCGGGATATATGGCTACACCTTC
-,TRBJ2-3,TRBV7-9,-,CASSSGTSKDTQYF,TGTGCCAGCAGCTCCGGGACTTCCAAAGATACGCAGTATTTT
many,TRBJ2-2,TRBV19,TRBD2,CASSTGRGGLTGELFF,TGTGCCAGTAGTACCGGGCGGGGGGGCCTCACCGGGGAGCTGTTTTTT
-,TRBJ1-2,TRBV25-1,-,CASSAGGEGKGGYTF,TGTGCCAGCAGTGCCGGGGGGGAAGGGAAAGGTGGCTACACCTTC
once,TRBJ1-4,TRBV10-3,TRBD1,CAISVLPIGGDSDEKLFF,TGTGCCATCAGTGTCCTACCTATCGGCGGGGACAGCGATGAAAAACTGTTTTTT
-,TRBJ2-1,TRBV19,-,CASNPMGGGNEQFF,TGTGCCAGTAATCCCATGGGGGGAGGCAATGAGCAGTTCTTC
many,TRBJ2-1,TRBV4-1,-,CASSQDYLRGPVDEQFF,TGCGCCAGCAGCCAAGACTATCTCCGGGGGCCGGTTGATGAGCAGTTCTTC
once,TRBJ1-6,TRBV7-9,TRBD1,CASKQTGANSPLHF,TGTGCCAGCAAACAGACAGGGGCGAATTCACCCCTCCACTTT
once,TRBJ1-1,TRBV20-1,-,CSARDARNMNTDAFF,TGCAGTGCTAGAGATGCGAGGAACATGAACACTGACGCTTTCTTT
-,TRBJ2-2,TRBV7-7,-,CASSQRDGELFF,TGTGCTAGCAGTCAAAGGGACGGGGAGCTGTTTTTT
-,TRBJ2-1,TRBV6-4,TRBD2,CASSDSGRANEQFF,TGTGCCAGCAGTGATAGCGGGAGGGCCAATGAGCAGTTCTTC
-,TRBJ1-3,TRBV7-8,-,CASSEDSGGGNTIYF,TGTGCCAGCAGCGAGGACAGTGGAGGTGGAAACACCATATATTTT
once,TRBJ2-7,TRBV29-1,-,CSGGRKDEQYF,TGCAGCGGGGGGAGGAAGGACGAGCAGTACTTC
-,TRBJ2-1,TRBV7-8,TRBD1,CASSYLGTGPNNEQFF,TGTGCCAGCAGCTATCTTGGGACAGGGCCTAACAATGAGCAGTTCTTC
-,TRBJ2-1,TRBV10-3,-,CAISRDARDLYNEQFF,TGTGCCATCAGTCGGGACGCCCGGGACCTCTACAATGAGCAGTTCTTC
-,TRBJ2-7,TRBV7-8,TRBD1,CASSSHPGTGSYEQYF,TGTGCCAGCAGCTCCCATCCCGGGACAGGGAGCTACGAGCAGTACTTC
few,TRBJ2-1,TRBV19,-,CASSNPDLSSYNEQFF,TGTGCCAGTAGTAACCCGGACCTGAGCTCCTACAATGAGCAGTTCTTC
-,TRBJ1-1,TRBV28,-,CASGPTREAFF,TGTGCCAGCGGACCGACAAGGGAAGCTTTCTTT
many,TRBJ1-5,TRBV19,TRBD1,CASSGTGNQPQHF,TGTGCCAGTAGTGGGACAGGGAATCAGCCCCAGCATTTT
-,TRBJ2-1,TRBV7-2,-,CASSLGFSNEQFF,TGTGCCAGCAGCTTAGGGTTTAGTAATGAGCAGTTCTTC
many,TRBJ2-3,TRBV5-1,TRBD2,CASSLWTRVDTDTQYF,TGCGCCAGCAGCTTGTGGACTAGGGTCGACACAGATACGCAGTATTTT
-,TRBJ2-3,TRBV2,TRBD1,CASGGQVRSGTQYF,TGTGCCAGTGGTGGACAGGTCAGGAGCGGTACGCAGTATTTT
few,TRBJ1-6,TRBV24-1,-,CATSEGNYNSPLHF,TGTGCCACCAGTGAGGGCAACTATAATTCACCCCTCCACTTT
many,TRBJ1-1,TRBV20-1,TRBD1,CSALGLDRGELKLFF,TGCAGTGCTCTGGGTTTGGACAGGGGAGAACTGAAGCTTTTCTTT
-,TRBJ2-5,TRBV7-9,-,CASSSSGTIPTMAQYF,TGTGCCAGCAGCTCCTCGGGGACAATCCCGACGATGGCCCAGTACTTC
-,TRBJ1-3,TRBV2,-,CASRVDTSGNTIYF,TGTGCCAGCCGCGTTGACACGAGCGGAAACACCATATATTTT
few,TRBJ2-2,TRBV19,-,CASSIVWGTGELFF,TGTGCCAGTAGTATAGTGTGGGGCACCGGGGAGCTGTTTTTT
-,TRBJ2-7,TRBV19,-,CASSVQESSYEQYF,TGTGCCAGTAGTGTGCAGGAGAGCTCCTACGAGCAGTACTTC
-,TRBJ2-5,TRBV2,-,CASSEGLRETQYF,TGTGCCAGCAGTGAGGGTTTGCGAGAGACCCAGTACTTC
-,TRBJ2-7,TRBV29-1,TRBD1,CSTRQGAYEQYF,TGCAGCACCCGACAGGGGGCGTACGAGCAGTACTTC
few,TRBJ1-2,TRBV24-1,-,CATSDSWQNYGYTF,TGTGCCACCAGTGATAGTTGGCAGAACTATGGCTACACCTTC
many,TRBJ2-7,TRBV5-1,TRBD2,CASSSSGSRIYEQYF,TGCGCCAGCAGCTCCAGCGGGAGTAGGATTTACGAGCAGTACTTC
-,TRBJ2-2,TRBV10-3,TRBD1,CAISSGTGIGGTGELFF,TGTGCCATCAGCTCCGGGACAGGGATAGGGGGAACCGGGGAGCTGTTTTTT
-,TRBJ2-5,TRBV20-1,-,CSVPRRVGETQYF,TGCAGTGTTCCCCGGAGGGTTGGGGAGACCCAGTACTTC
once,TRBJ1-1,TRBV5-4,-,CASSFRDMNTEAFF,TGTGCCAGCAGCTTCCGAGACATGAACACTGAAGCTTTCTTT
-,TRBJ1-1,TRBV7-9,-,CASSFQGVEAFF,TGTGCCAGCAGCTTCCAAGGGGTGGAAGCTTTCTTT
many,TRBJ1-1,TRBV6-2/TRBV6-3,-,CASNLRSLARAFF,TGTGCCAGCAACCTTCGGAGCCTCGCGCGGGCTTTCTTT
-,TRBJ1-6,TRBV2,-,CASATSRNNSPLHF,TGTGCCAGCGCCACATCTCGGAATAATTCACCCCTCCACTTT